The rows below give T cell receptor beta chains drawn from one sample of a study of long-term antiretroviral therapy in people with HIV. Sequencing used immunoSEQ multiplex PCR; TCRdb keeps in-frame clones, though not all of them. The sample shows 30,000 to 50,000 clones, about 90% of them seen only once. The sequencing here drew on unsorted PBMCs, taken 1.2 years after starting antiretroviral therapy. The receptors shown here come from a woman aged 50 to 60 with HIV. Each CDR3 is given with its conserved first and last residue. Fields, in order: clone size, V gene, D gene, J gene, CDR3 protein, CDR3 DNA. A D gene is named only where the DNA matches it firmly. Clone sizes are given selectively: once, few, many, or a class where the clone is expanded.

clone_size: NA
v_call: TRBV14
d_call: NA
j_call: TRBJ2-6
cdr3_aa: CASSQDLGYGANVLTF
cdr3_nt: TGTGCCAGCAGCCAAGATCTAGGTTATGGGGCCAACGTCCTGACTTTC

clone_size: NA
v_call: TRBV29-1
d_call: NA
j_call: TRBJ2-3
cdr3_aa: CSVARRIETDTQYF
cdr3_nt: TGCAGCGTTGCCCGACGGATTGAAACAGATACGCAGTATTTT

clone_size: few
v_call: TRBV19
d_call: NA
j_call: TRBJ1-6
cdr3_aa: CASSTRGLPSGNSPLHF
cdr3_nt: TGTGCCAGTAGTACGCGGGGTCTCCCTTCAGGAAATTCACCCCTCCACTTT

clone_size: NA
v_call: TRBV19
d_call: NA
j_call: TRBJ1-6
cdr3_aa: CASSIRSSYNSPLHF
cdr3_nt: TGTGCCAGTAGTATCCGGAGCTCCTATAATTCACCCCTCCACTTT

clone_size: NA
v_call: TRBV9
d_call: NA
j_call: TRBJ1-5
cdr3_aa: CASSVDVNQPQHF
cdr3_nt: TGTGCCAGCAGCGTAGACGTGAATCAGCCCCAGCATTTT

clone_size: NA
v_call: TRBV27
d_call: TRBD1
j_call: TRBJ2-7
cdr3_aa: CASSSPGQGYEQYF
cdr3_nt: TGTGCCAGCAGTTCCCCGGGACAGGGCTACGAGCAGTACTTC

clone_size: few
v_call: TRBV9
d_call: NA
j_call: TRBJ1-1
cdr3_aa: CASSYTDVAGDEAFF
cdr3_nt: TGTGCCAGCAGCTACACCGATGTCGCAGGGGATGAAGCTTTCTTT

clone_size: NA
v_call: TRBV11-2
d_call: TRBD2
j_call: TRBJ2-1
cdr3_aa: CASSSLAGGYNEQFF
cdr3_nt: TGTGCCAGCAGCTCCCTAGCGGGGGGGTACAATGAGCAGTTCTTC

clone_size: NA
v_call: TRBV19
d_call: NA
j_call: TRBJ1-1
cdr3_aa: CASSIAVFGTEAFF
cdr3_nt: TGTGCCAGTAGTATAGCGGTTTTTGGCACTGAAGCTTTCTTT

clone_size: few
v_call: TRBV14
d_call: NA
j_call: TRBJ2-2
cdr3_aa: CASSQDYSGELFF
cdr3_nt: TGTGCCAGCAGCCAAGATTACTCCGGGGAGCTGTTTTTT

clone_size: NA
v_call: TRBV5-4
d_call: NA
j_call: TRBJ2-2
cdr3_aa: CASSLAVGADTGELFF
cdr3_nt: TGTGCCAGCAGCTTGGCTGTGGGGGCGGACACCGGGGAGCTGTTTTTT

clone_size: few
v_call: TRBV10-3
d_call: TRBD1
j_call: TRBJ1-1
cdr3_aa: CAISPRDSEAFF
cdr3_nt: TGTGCCATCAGCCCAAGGGACAGTGAAGCTTTCTTT

clone_size: NA
v_call: TRBV6-6
d_call: NA
j_call: TRBJ1-6
cdr3_aa: CASSPDSLLNSPLHF
cdr3_nt: TGTGCCAGCAGTCCGGACAGCCTTCTCAATTCACCCCTCCACTTT

clone_size: NA
v_call: TRBV30
d_call: TRBD1
j_call: TRBJ1-2
cdr3_aa: CAGTPGQGIGTGGYTF
cdr3_nt: TGTGCCGGCACACCGGGACAGGGGATAGGTACGGGTGGCTACACCTTC

clone_size: NA
v_call: TRBV7-2
d_call: NA
j_call: TRBJ2-5
cdr3_aa: CASSLATGAGETQYF
cdr3_nt: TGTGCCAGCAGCTTAGCTACGGGGGCAGGAGAGACCCAGTACTTC

clone_size: few
v_call: TRBV5-1
d_call: TRBD2
j_call: TRBJ2-2
cdr3_aa: CASSPEAGGNTGELFF
cdr3_nt: TGCGCCAGCAGCCCGGAAGCGGGGGGCAACACCGGGGAGCTGTTTTTT

clone_size: NA
v_call: TRBV15
d_call: TRBD1
j_call: TRBJ2-3
cdr3_aa: CATSKDRGTTDTQYF
cdr3_nt: TGTGCCACCAGCAAGGACAGGGGAACCACAGATACGCAGTATTTT

clone_size: NA
v_call: TRBV6-6
d_call: TRBD2
j_call: TRBJ2-3
cdr3_aa: CASSSGLAVADTQYF
cdr3_nt: TGTGCCAGCAGTTCGGGACTAGCGGTCGCGGATACGCAGTATTTT

clone_size: NA
v_call: TRBV5-8
d_call: TRBD1
j_call: TRBJ1-2
cdr3_aa: CASSHQGAYGYTF
cdr3_nt: TGTGCCAGCAGCCATCAGGGGGCTTATGGCTACACCTTC

clone_size: NA
v_call: TRBV5-1
d_call: TRBD2
j_call: TRBJ2-3
cdr3_aa: CASSLGLAGEADTQYF
cdr3_nt: TGCGCCAGCAGCTTGGGGCTAGCGGGGGAGGCAGATACGCAGTATTTT

clone_size: NA
v_call: TRBV6-5
d_call: NA
j_call: TRBJ1-1
cdr3_aa: CASSYGVMNTEAFF
cdr3_nt: TGTGCCAGCAGTTATGGGGTCATGAACACTGAAGCTTTCTTT

clone_size: NA
v_call: TRBV7-2
d_call: TRBD2
j_call: TRBJ2-1
cdr3_aa: CASSPAEAGVRGEQFF
cdr3_nt: TGTGCCAGCAGCCCGGCAGAAGCGGGGGTCCGCGGTGAGCAGTTCTTC

clone_size: once
v_call: TRBV6-6
d_call: NA
j_call: TRBJ1-2
cdr3_aa: CASSRAAVYGYTF
cdr3_nt: TGTGCCAGCAGCCGAGCGGCAGTCTATGGCTACACCTTC

clone_size: NA
v_call: TRBV15
d_call: NA
j_call: TRBJ1-6
cdr3_aa: CATSIAVHNSPLHF
cdr3_nt: TGTGCCACCAGTATAGCCGTACATAATTCACCCCTCCACTTT

clone_size: once
v_call: TRBV5-6
d_call: NA
j_call: TRBJ1-3
cdr3_aa: CASSQQGGSGNTIYF
cdr3_nt: TGTGCCAGCAGCCAACAGGGAGGGTCTGGAAACACCATATATTTT

clone_size: NA
v_call: TRBV9
d_call: NA
j_call: TRBJ2-3
cdr3_aa: CASSPIGVFSTDTQYF
cdr3_nt: TGTGCCAGCAGCCCGATTGGGGTATTTAGCACAGATACGCAGTATTTT

clone_size: NA
v_call: TRBV7-8
d_call: NA
j_call: TRBJ2-5
cdr3_aa: CASSRPAGPEGTQYF
cdr3_nt: TGTGCCAGCAGCCGGCCGGCTGGACCCGAGGGGACCCAGTACTTC

clone_size: NA
v_call: TRBV7-8
d_call: NA
j_call: TRBJ1-5
cdr3_aa: CASSPFSDLSNQPQHF
cdr3_nt: TGTGCCAGCAGCCCTTTTTCGGACTTAAGCAATCAGCCCCAGCATTTT

clone_size: NA
v_call: TRBV7-3
d_call: TRBD1
j_call: TRBJ2-2
cdr3_aa: CASSLVGDSGAGELFF
cdr3_nt: TGTGCCAGCAGCTTAGTCGGGGACAGTGGAGCCGGGGAGCTGTTTTTT

clone_size: few
v_call: TRBV7-9
d_call: NA
j_call: TRBJ1-6
cdr3_aa: CASRSRGPNSPLHF
cdr3_nt: TGTGCCAGCAGATCCCGGGGGCCTAATTCACCCCTCCACTTT

clone_size: NA
v_call: TRBV5-1
d_call: NA
j_call: TRBJ2-3
cdr3_aa: CASSFFSGMTDTQYF
cdr3_nt: TGCGCCAGCAGCTTCTTTTCAGGGATGACAGATACGCAGTATTTT

clone_size: once
v_call: TRBV29-1
d_call: TRBD1
j_call: TRBJ2-1
cdr3_aa: CSVDGRGPYNEQFF
cdr3_nt: TGCAGCGTTGATGGCAGGGGGCCCTACAATGAGCAGTTCTTC

clone_size: NA
v_call: TRBV7-3
d_call: TRBD2
j_call: TRBJ2-1
cdr3_aa: CASSSWTSGVGLGEQFF
cdr3_nt: TGTGCCAGCAGCTCCTGGACTAGCGGGGTAGGGTTGGGTGAGCAGTTCTTC

clone_size: NA
v_call: TRBV2
d_call: NA
j_call: TRBJ1-3
cdr3_aa: CASSEATVPYSGNTIYF
cdr3_nt: TGTGCCAGCAGTGAAGCAACAGTTCCGTACTCTGGAAACACCATATATTTT

clone_size: few
v_call: TRBV7-2
d_call: NA
j_call: TRBJ1-2
cdr3_aa: CASTQGGGYTF
cdr3_nt: TGTGCCAGCACCCAGGGAGGGGGCTACACCTTC

clone_size: once
v_call: TRBV4-2
d_call: NA
j_call: TRBJ2-4
cdr3_aa: CASSQSGTSKSGNIQYF
cdr3_nt: TGTGCCAGCAGCCAATCCGGGACCTCCAAATCGGGAAACATTCAGTACTTC

clone_size: NA
v_call: TRBV30
d_call: NA
j_call: TRBJ1-2
cdr3_aa: CAWSPVGRGSYGYTF
cdr3_nt: TGTGCCTGGAGCCCAGTCGGCAGGGGTAGCTATGGCTACACCTTC

clone_size: NA
v_call: TRBV5-5
d_call: NA
j_call: TRBJ1-2
cdr3_aa: CASSLAMTGLKYGYTF
cdr3_nt: TGTGCCAGCAGCTTGGCGATGACAGGATTGAAATATGGCTACACCTTC

clone_size: NA
v_call: TRBV7-8
d_call: NA
j_call: TRBJ1-5
cdr3_aa: CASSLDAGYPNQPQHF
cdr3_nt: TGTGCCAGCAGCTTAGATGCGGGGTACCCTAATCAGCCCCAGCATTTT

clone_size: once
v_call: TRBV2
d_call: TRBD2
j_call: TRBJ2-3
cdr3_aa: CASSGIAGVALDTQYF
cdr3_nt: TGTGCCAGCAGTGGCATAGCGGGGGTTGCTTTGGATACGCAGTATTTT

clone_size: once
v_call: TRBV7-9
d_call: NA
j_call: TRBJ1-1
cdr3_aa: CASSPPQGWPTEAFF
cdr3_nt: TGTGCCAGCAGCCCGCCACAGGGATGGCCCACTGAAGCTTTCTTT

clone_size: once
v_call: TRBV9
d_call: NA
j_call: TRBJ2-3
cdr3_aa: CASSVARVYNTDTQYF
cdr3_nt: TGTGCCAGCAGCGTAGCTAGGGTATACAACACAGATACGCAGTATTTT

clone_size: NA
v_call: TRBV10-2
d_call: TRBD2
j_call: TRBJ2-3
cdr3_aa: CASSDTSATDTQYF
cdr3_nt: TGCGCCAGCAGTGACACTAGCGCCACAGATACGCAGTATTTT

clone_size: NA
v_call: TRBV11-2
d_call: NA
j_call: TRBJ2-5
cdr3_aa: CASSPPGLGETQYF
cdr3_nt: TGTGCCAGCAGCCCGCCGGGCCTGGGAGAGACCCAGTACTTC

clone_size: NA
v_call: TRBV19
d_call: NA
j_call: TRBJ1-2
cdr3_aa: CASSIFENGYTF
cdr3_nt: TGTGCCAGTAGTATTTTTGAAAATGGCTACACCTTC

clone_size: NA
v_call: TRBV7-9
d_call: TRBD2
j_call: TRBJ2-7
cdr3_aa: CASSRWEGTHEQYF
cdr3_nt: TGTGCCAGCAGCCGATGGGAGGGGACCCACGAGCAGTACTTC

clone_size: NA
v_call: TRBV2
d_call: TRBD1
j_call: TRBJ1-1
cdr3_aa: CASSPGTGDTEAFF
cdr3_nt: TGTGCCAGCAGTCCCGGGACAGGGGACACTGAAGCTTTCTTT

clone_size: NA
v_call: TRBV7-9
d_call: TRBD2
j_call: TRBJ2-1
cdr3_aa: CASSLGGTSGGGEQFF
cdr3_nt: TGTGCCAGCAGCTTAGGGGGGACTAGCGGGGGAGGTGAGCAGTTCTTC

clone_size: NA
v_call: TRBV30
d_call: NA
j_call: TRBJ2-2
cdr3_aa: CAWGYSNTGELFF
cdr3_nt: TGTGCCTGGGGTTACTCGAACACCGGGGAGCTGTTTTTT

clone_size: once
v_call: TRBV4-1
d_call: NA
j_call: TRBJ2-1
cdr3_aa: CASSQVTGVQRGEQFF
cdr3_nt: TGCGCCAGCAGCCAAGTTACAGGAGTGCAAAGGGGTGAGCAGTTCTTC

clone_size: NA
v_call: TRBV9
d_call: NA
j_call: TRBJ1-2
cdr3_aa: CASSPPSYGYTF
cdr3_nt: TGTGCCAGCAGCCCCCCAAGCTATGGCTACACCTTC

clone_size: NA
v_call: TRBV9
d_call: NA
j_call: TRBJ1-2
cdr3_aa: CASSVDGNFGSGAF
cdr3_nt: NA

clone_size: NA
v_call: TRBV7-2
d_call: NA
j_call: TRBJ1-5
cdr3_aa: CASSLQGGWDQPQHF
cdr3_nt: TGTGCCAGCAGTCTGCAGGGAGGTTGGGATCAGCCCCAGCATTTT

clone_size: NA
v_call: TRBV19
d_call: TRBD1
j_call: TRBJ2-3
cdr3_aa: CASKPRDSRTDTQYF
cdr3_nt: TGTGCCAGTAAACCCCGGGACAGCCGCACAGATACGCAGTATTTT

clone_size: NA
v_call: TRBV18
d_call: NA
j_call: TRBJ1-2
cdr3_aa: CASSLDGLWGYTF
cdr3_nt: TGTGCCAGCTCATTAGACGGACTCTGGGGCTACACCTTC